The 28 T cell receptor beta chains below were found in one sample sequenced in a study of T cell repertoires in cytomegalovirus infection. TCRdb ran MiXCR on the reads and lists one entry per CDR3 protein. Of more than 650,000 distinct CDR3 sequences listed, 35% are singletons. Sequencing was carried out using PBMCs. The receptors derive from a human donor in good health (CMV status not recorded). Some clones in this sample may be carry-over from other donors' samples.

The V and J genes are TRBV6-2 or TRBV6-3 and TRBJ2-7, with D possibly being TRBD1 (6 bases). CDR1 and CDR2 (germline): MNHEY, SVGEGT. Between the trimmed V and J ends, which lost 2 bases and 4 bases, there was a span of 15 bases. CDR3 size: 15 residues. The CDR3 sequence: CASSYAPGETYEQYF. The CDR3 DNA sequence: TGTGCCAGCAGTTACGCTCCAGGGGAAACTTACGAGCAGTACTTC.

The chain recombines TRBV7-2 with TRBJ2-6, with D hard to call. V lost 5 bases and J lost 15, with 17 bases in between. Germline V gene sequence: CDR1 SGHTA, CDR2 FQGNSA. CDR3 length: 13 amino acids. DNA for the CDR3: TGTGCCAGCAGCCCCATAACAACCCACGACCTGACTTTC. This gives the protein CASSPITTHDLTF.

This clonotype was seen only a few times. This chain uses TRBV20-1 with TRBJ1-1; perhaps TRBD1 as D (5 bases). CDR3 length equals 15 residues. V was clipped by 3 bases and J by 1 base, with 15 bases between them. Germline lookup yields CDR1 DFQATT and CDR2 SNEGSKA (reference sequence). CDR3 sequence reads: CSASLGRLKNTEAFF. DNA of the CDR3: TGCAGTGCTAGCTTGGGACGGCTAAAGAACACTGAAGCTTTCTTT.

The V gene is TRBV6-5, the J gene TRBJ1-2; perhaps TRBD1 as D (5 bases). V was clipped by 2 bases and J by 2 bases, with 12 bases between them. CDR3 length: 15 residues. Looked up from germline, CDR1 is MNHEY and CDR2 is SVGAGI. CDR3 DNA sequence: TGTGCCAGCAGTTACCGGGACGGAGTAAACTATGGCTACACCTTC. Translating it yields CASSYRDGVNYGYTF.

CDR3 in DNA: TGCGCCAGCAGCTGGGAGGATACGTCCCCCACGGAGACCCAGTACTTC. Translating it yields CASSWEDTSPTETQYF. The chain joins TRBV5-1 to TRBJ2-5, with D perhaps TRBD2 (6 bases). CDR1 and CDR2 (germline): SGHRS, YFSETQ. The ends were cut back, 3 bases at V and 5 bases at J, with 20 bases in the middle. The CDR3 covers 16 residues.

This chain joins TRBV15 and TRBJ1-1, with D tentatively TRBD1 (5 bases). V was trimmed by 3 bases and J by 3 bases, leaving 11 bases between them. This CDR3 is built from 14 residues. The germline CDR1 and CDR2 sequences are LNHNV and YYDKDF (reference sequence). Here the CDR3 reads CATSSLGVDTEAFF. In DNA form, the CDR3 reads TGTGCCACCAGCAGTTTGGGGGTCGACACTGAAGCTTTCTTT.

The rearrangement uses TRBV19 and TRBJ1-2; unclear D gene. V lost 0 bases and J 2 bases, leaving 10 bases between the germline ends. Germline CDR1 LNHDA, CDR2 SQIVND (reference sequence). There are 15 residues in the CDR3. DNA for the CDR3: TGTGCCAGTAGTATAGATGAAAGACTCAACTATGGCTACACCTTC. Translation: CASSIDERLNYGYTF.

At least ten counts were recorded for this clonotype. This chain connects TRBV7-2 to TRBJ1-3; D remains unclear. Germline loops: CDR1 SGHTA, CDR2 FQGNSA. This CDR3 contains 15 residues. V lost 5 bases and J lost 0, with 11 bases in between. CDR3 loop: CASSRTGFSGNTIYF. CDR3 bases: TGTGCCAGCAGCCGGACGGGCTTCTCTGGAAACACCATATATTTT.

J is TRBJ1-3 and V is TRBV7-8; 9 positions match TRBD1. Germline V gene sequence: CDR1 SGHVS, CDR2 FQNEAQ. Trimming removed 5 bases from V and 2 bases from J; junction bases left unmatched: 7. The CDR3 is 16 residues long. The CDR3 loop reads CASSPNRGLTGNTIYF. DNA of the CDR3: TGTGCCAGCAGCCCCAACAGGGGGCTGACTGGAAACACCATATATTTT.

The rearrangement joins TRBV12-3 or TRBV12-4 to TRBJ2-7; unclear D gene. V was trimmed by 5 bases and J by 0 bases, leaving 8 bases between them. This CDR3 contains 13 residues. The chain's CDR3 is CASSISTSYEQYF. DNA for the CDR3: TGTGCCAGCAGTATTTCAACCTCCTACGAGCAGTACTTC.

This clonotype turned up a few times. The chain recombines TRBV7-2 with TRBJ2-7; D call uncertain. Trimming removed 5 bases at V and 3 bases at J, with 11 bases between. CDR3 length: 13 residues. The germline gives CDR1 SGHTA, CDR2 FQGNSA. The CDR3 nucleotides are TGTGCCAGCAGCAAGTACACAAGCTACGAGCAGTACTTC. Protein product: CASSKYTSYEQYF.

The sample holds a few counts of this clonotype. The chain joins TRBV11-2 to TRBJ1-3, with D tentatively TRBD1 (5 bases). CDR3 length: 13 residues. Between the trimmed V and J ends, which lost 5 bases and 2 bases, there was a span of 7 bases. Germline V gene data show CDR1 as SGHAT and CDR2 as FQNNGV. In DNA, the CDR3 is TGTGCCAGCAGCGCGGGACCTGGAAACACCATATATTTT. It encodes CASSAGPGNTIYF.

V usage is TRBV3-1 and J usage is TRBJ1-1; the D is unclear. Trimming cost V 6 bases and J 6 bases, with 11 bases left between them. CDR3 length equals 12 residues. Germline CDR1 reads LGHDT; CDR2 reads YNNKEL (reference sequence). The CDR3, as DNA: TGTGCCAGCAGAATTCTTGGCTCTGAAGCTTTCTTT. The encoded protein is CASRILGSEAFF.

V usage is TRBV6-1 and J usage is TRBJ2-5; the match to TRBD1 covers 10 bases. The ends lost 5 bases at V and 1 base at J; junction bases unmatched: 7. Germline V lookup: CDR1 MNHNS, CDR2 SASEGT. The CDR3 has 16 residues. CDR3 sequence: CASSPRDRGGQETQYF. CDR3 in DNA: TGTGCCAGCAGTCCCCGGGACAGGGGAGGCCAAGAGACCCAGTACTTC.

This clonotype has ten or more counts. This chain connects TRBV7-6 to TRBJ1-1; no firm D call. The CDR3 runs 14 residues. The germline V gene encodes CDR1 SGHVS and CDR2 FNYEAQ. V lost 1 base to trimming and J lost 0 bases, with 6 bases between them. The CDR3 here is CASSLVPMNTEAFF. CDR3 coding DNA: TGTGCCAGCAGCTTAGTACCCATGAACACTGAAGCTTTCTTT.

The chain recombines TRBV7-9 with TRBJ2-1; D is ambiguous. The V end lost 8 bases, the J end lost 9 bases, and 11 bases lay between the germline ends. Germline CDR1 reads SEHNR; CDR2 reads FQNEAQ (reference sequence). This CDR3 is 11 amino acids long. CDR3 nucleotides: TGTGCCAGCGGGAAAGAGGTTGAGCAGTTCTTC. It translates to CASGKEVEQFF.

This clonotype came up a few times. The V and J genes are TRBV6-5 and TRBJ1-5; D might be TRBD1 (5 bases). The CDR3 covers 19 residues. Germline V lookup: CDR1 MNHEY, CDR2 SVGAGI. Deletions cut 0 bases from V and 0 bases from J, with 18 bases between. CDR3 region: CASSYSIPGRMGSNQPQHF. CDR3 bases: TGTGCCAGCAGTTACTCGATACCAGGGAGGATGGGTAGCAATCAGCCCCAGCATTTT.

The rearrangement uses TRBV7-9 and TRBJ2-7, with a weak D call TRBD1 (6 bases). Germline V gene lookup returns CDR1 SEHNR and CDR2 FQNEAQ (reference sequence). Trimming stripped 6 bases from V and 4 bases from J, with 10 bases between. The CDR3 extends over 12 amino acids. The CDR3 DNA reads TGTGCCAGCAGTACCGGACAGTACGAGCAGTACTTC. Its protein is CASSTGQYEQYF.

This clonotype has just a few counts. The CDR3 DNA reads TGCGCCAGCAGCCCTTCCGGGACAGGGGGCGCGGAGGAGCTGTTTTTT. It yields the protein CASSPSGTGGAEELFF. V usage is TRBV5-1 and J usage is TRBJ2-2; 12 bases align to TRBD1. CDR1 SGHRS and CDR2 YFSETQ come from the germline V gene. The ends lost 4 bases at V and 10 bases at J; junction bases unmatched: 11. This CDR3 comprises 16 residues.

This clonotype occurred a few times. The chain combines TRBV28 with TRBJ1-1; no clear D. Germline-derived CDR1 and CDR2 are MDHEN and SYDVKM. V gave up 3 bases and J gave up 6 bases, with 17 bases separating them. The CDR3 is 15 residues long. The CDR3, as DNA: TGTGCCAGCAGTTTTGCGGAGGCTTTAAAAGCTGAAGCTTTCTTT. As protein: CASSFAEALKAEAFF.

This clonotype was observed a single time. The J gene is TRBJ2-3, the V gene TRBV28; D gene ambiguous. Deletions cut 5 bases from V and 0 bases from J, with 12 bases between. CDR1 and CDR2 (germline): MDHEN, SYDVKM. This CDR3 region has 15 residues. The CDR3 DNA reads TGTGCCAGCAGTCCCAGGTTGGGGAGCACAGATACGCAGTATTTT. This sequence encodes CASSPRLGSTDTQYF.

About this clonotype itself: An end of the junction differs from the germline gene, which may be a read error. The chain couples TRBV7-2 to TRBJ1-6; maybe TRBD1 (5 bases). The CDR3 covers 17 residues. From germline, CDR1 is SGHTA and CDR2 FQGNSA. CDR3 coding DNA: TGTGCCAGCAGCCGCCGCCAGGGTGGCTCCTATACTGCACCCCTCCAATTT. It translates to CASSRRQGGSYTAPLQF. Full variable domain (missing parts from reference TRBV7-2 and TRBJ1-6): GAGVSQSPSNKVTEKGKDVELRCDPISGHTALYWYRQSLGQGLEFLIYFQGNSAPDKSGLPSDRFSAERTGGSVSTLTIQRTQQEDSAVYLCASSRRQGGSYTAPLQFGNGTRLTVT.

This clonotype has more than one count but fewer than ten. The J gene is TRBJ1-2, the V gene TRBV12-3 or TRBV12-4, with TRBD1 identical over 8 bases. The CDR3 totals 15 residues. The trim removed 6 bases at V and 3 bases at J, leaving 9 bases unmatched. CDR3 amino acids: CASRPTGGFHYGYTF. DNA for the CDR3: TGTGCCAGCAGGCCCACAGGGGGTTTCCACTATGGCTACACCTTC.

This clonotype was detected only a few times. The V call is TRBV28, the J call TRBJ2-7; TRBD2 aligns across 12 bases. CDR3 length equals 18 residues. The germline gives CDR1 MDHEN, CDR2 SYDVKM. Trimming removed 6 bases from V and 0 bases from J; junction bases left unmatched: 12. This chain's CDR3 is CASRPSGLAGLSSYEQYF. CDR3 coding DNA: TGTGCCAGCAGGCCTTCGGGACTAGCGGGTTTAAGCTCCTACGAGCAGTACTTC.

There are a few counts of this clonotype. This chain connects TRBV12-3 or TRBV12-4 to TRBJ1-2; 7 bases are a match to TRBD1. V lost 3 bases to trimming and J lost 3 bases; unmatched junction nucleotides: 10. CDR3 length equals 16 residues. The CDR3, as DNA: TGTGCCAGCAGTTTCGGGAGACAGGGCCGTGACTATGGCTACACCTTC. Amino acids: CASSFGRQGRDYGYTF.

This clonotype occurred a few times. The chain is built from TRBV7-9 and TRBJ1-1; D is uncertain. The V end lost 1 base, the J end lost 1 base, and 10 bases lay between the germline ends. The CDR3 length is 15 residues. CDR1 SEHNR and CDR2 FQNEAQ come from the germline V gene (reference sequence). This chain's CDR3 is CASSLVRAPNTEAFF. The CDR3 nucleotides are TGTGCCAGCAGCTTAGTTCGGGCGCCGAACACTGAAGCTTTCTTT.

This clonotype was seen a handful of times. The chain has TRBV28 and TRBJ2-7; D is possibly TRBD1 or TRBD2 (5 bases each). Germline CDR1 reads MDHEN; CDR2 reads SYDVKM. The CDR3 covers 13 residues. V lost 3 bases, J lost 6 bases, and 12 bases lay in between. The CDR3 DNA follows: TGTGCCAGCAGTTTTACGAGGGGACGCGAGCAGTACTTC. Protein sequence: CASSFTRGREQYF.

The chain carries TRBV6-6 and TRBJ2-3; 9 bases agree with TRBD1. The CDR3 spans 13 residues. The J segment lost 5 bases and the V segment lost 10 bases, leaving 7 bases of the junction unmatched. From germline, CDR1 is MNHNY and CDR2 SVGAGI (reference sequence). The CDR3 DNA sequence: TGTGCCACCCTTGGGGACAGGGTAGATACGCAGTATTTT. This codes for CATLGDRVDTQYF.